This TCR beta chain derives from a study of OX40 agonist ivuxolimab in advanced cancers. Sequenced by immunoSEQ multiplex PCR; TCRdb stores in-frame clones only, minus some. The table includes nearly 80,000 clones, about 84% detected once. The origin of this receptor is an adult with an advanced solid tumor such as melanoma, head and neck, liver or kidney cancer. The sequences come from CD4+ or CD8+ T cells sorted from blood, collected in a trial of the OX40 agonist ivuxolimab.

Here the CDR3 reads CASSQDGGYTGELFF. CDR3 bases: TGCGCCAGCAGCCAAGATGGGGGCTATACCGGGGAGCTGTTTTTT. The chain uses TRBV4-3 and TRBJ2-2; TRBD1 might be the D (6 bases). The CDR3 has 15 amino acids. Looked up from germline, CDR1 is LGHNA and CDR2 is YSLEER. Deletions cut 0 bases from V and 5 bases from J, with 10 bases between.